Below, 29 T cell receptor beta chains from the same sample are listed, as sequenced in a study of cytomegalovirus exposure and HLA in healthy donors. The PCR was carried out with 60 Vbeta primers and 13 Jbeta primers. Assay: immunoSEQ multiplex PCR; the TCRdb copy retains only in-frame clones and omits some. This table has about 140,000 clones, 70% to 85% appearing once. The material sequenced was PBMCs. The origin of the receptors is a man in his forties in good health and CMV-seronegative.

V gene TRBV29-1 combines with J gene TRBJ2-3, with D possibly matching TRBD1 (5 bases). Germline lookup yields CDR1 SQVTM and CDR2 ANQGSEA. CDR3 length equals 18 residues. V lost 4 bases and J 4 bases, leaving 27 bases between the germline ends. Written as DNA, the CDR3 is TGCAGCGTTGTGGCCTTATCCGGTGGGGCCGTAATAGCAGATACGCAGTATTTT. It translates to CSVVALSGGAVIADTQYF.

The J gene is TRBJ2-5, the V gene TRBV9; 11 bases match TRBD2. The CDR3 has 17 residues. Trimming at V came to 3 bases and at J to 4 bases, leaving 11 bases not matched to a gene. Germline V lookup: CDR1 SGDLS, CDR2 YYNGEE. CDR3 sequence reads: CASSEGDSGGAGETQYF. CDR3 nucleotide sequence: TGTGCCAGCAGCGAGGGGGATAGCGGGGGGGCAGGAGAGACCCAGTACTTC.

V is TRBV27 and J is TRBJ1-4; 8 positions match TRBD1. The CDR3 runs 17 residues. After removal of 7 bases from V and 5 bases from J, the junction contained 15 bases not matched to a gene. CDR1 and CDR2 (germline): MNHEY, SMNVEV (reference sequence). The CDR3 loop is CASMETGERGLNEKLFF. CDR3 nucleotide sequence: TGTGCCAGCATGGAGACAGGGGAGAGGGGGCTCAATGAAAAACTGTTTTTT.

This chain joins TRBV5-4 and TRBJ2-1; TRBD1 aligns across 9 bases. Looked up from germline, CDR1 is SGHNT and CDR2 is YYREEE (reference sequence). The CDR3 runs to 14 residues. V shed 3 bases, J shed 14 bases, and the junction held 12 bases outside the gene matches. The CDR3 here is CASSSGTGKLEKFF. The CDR3 DNA follows: TGTGCCAGCAGCTCGGGGACAGGGAAGCTTGAAAAGTTCTTC.

The sample holds a few counts of this clone. The chain couples TRBV2 to TRBJ2-3, with D perhaps TRBD2 (6 bases). CDR1 SNHLY and CDR2 FYNNEI come from the germline V gene. V lost 10 bases to trimming and J lost 4 bases, with 15 bases between them. This CDR3 is built from 13 residues. In DNA, the CDR3 is TGTGCCAACCGGGACTCCCTACCAGATACGCAGTATTTT. Translation: CANRDSLPDTQYF.

The J gene is TRBJ1-1, the V gene TRBV6-5, with D possibly being TRBD1 (5 bases). Between the trimmed V and J ends, which lost 6 bases and 6 bases, there was a span of 14 bases. Germline V gene lookup returns CDR1 MNHEY and CDR2 SVGAGI. This CDR3 is 13 amino acids long. CDR3 coding DNA: TGTGCCAGCAGAGCCAGACAGATCTCTGAAGCTTTCTTT. Its protein product is CASRARQISEAFF.

This rearrangement joins TRBV7-7 to TRBJ1-4; a weak D match, TRBD1 (5 bases). The germline V gene encodes CDR1 SSHAT and CDR2 FNYEAQ (reference sequence). The CDR3 is 17 amino acids. V was trimmed by 1 base and J by 8 bases, leaving 20 bases between them. The CDR3 DNA is TGTGCCAGCAGCTTAGTAGGTCGGGCAGGGCTGGGCGAAAAACTGTTTTTT. Amino acid sequence: CASSLVGRAGLGEKLFF. The full variable domain, completed using reference TRBV7-7 and TRBJ1-4, is GAGVSQSPRYKVTKRGQDVTLRCDPISSHATLYWYQQALGQGPEFLTYFNYEAQPDKSGLPSDRFSAERPEGSISTLTIQRTEQRDSAMYRCASSLVGRAGLGEKLFFGSGTQLSVL.

The genes are TRBV12-5 and TRBJ2-2; 9 bases fit TRBD1. V lost 9 bases to trimming and J lost 5 bases; unmatched junction nucleotides: 10. Germline CDR1 LGHNT, CDR2 FRNRAP. This CDR3 has 15 amino acids. Here the CDR3 reads CASASGQGGTGELFF. CDR3 nucleotides: TGTGCTAGCGCTTCGGGACAGGGAGGAACCGGGGAGCTGTTTTTT.

The chain employs TRBV7-6 and TRBJ2-6; TRBD1 matches 7 bases. Trimming cost V 7 bases and J 0 bases; bases outside gene matches: 6. The CDR3 totals 16 residues. The germline CDR1 and CDR2 sequences are SGHVS and FNYEAQ. As DNA, the CDR3 is TGTGCCAGCACAACCACAGGGGCCTCTGGGGCCAACGTCCTGACTTTC. This encodes CASTTTGASGANVLTF.

The count of this clone is one. The chain couples TRBV7-2 to TRBJ2-1; D is perhaps TRBD1 (8 bases). Germline values: CDR1 SGHTA, CDR2 FQGNSA. Trimming removed 3 bases at V and 5 bases at J, with 14 bases between. This CDR3 comprises 15 residues. CDR3 sequence reads: CASSFSQGGHNEQFF. CDR3 DNA: TGTGCCAGCAGCTTCTCACAGGGGGGGCACAATGAGCAGTTCTTC.

There are a few counts of this clone. The CDR3 DNA follows: TGTGCCAGCAACCCAGAGGGACAGGGGGTCTCTGGGGCCAACGTCCTGACTTTC. Its protein product is CASNPEGQGVSGANVLTF. V gene TRBV28 combines with J gene TRBJ2-6; 11 bases align to TRBD1. The CDR3 sequence is 18 residues long. Germline lookup yields CDR1 MDHEN and CDR2 SYDVKM. V dropped 7 bases and J dropped 0; count of bases not matched to a gene: 8.

This clone was seen a few times. The chain couples TRBV11-2 to TRBJ2-2, with D possibly being TRBD2 (5 bases). CDR1 and CDR2 (germline): SGHAT, FQNNGV. Trimming removed 5 bases at V and 4 bases at J, with 17 bases between. The CDR3 length is 16 residues. The CDR3 DNA follows: TGTGCCAGCAGCCCTTTTAGGGAGACTGTCACCGGGGAGCTGTTTTTT. Translation: CASSPFRETVTGELFF.

CDR3 amino acids: CASSPRVDNEQFF. The CDR3 nucleotides read TGTGCCAGCAGCCCACGGGTGGACAATGAGCAGTTCTTC. This sequence joins TRBV7-9 and TRBJ2-1, with no clear D. CDR1 SEHNR and CDR2 FQNEAQ come from the germline V gene (reference sequence). V shed 5 bases and J shed 5 bases, with 10 bases lying between them. The CDR3 length is 13 residues.

In regard to this clone: Different DNA sequences within this sample yield the same CDR3. This chain links TRBV6-1 with TRBJ2-3; TRBD2 matches at 10 bases. The length of the CDR3 is 16 residues. CDR1 is MNHNS, CDR2 SASEGT, per germline. V lost 1 base, J lost 1 base, and 2 bases stayed unmatched. The CDR3, as DNA: TGTGCCAGCAGTGAAGGGCTAGCGGGGGGCACAGATACGCAGTATTTT. Translated, it gives CASSEGLAGGTDTQYF.

The chain employs TRBV6-1 and TRBJ1-1; D gene unclear. Germline CDR1 is MNHNS and CDR2 is SASEGT. V lost 8 bases to trimming and J lost 6 bases, with 19 bases between them. This CDR3 has 14 amino acids. This CDR3 reads CASVTDRRIAEAFF. The CDR3 DNA sequence: TGTGCCAGCGTGACTGACCGGCGTATAGCTGAAGCTTTCTTT.

J is TRBJ2-7 and V is TRBV2; possible D gene TRBD2, 5 bases. This CDR3 is 14 amino acids long. Germline assignment: CDR1 SNHLY and CDR2 FYNNEI. The V gene lost 4 bases and the J gene lost 3 bases, with 13 bases spanning the gap. DNA of the CDR3: TGTGCCAGCAGTGTGGGAGATTCGGGCTACGAGCAGTACTTC. It is translated as CASSVGDSGYEQYF.

This clone was observed a handful of times. The V and J genes are TRBV6-6 and TRBJ1-6; 8 nucleotides agree with TRBD1. V lost 7 bases, J lost 6 bases, and 8 bases stayed unmatched. The germline V gene has CDR1 MNHNY and CDR2 SVGAGI (reference sequence). There are 15 residues in the CDR3. The CDR3 loop reads CASNSHRGGNSPLHF. The CDR3 DNA is TGTGCCAGCAATAGCCACAGGGGGGGTAATTCACCCCTCCACTTT.

The chain uses TRBV28 and TRBJ2-1, with 7 positions matching TRBD2. The trim removed 4 bases at V and 4 bases at J, leaving 10 bases unmatched. Germline loops: CDR1 MDHEN, CDR2 SYDVKM. The CDR3 consists of 16 residues. CDR3 DNA: TGTGCCAGCAGTTCGTGGGCCGTAGCGGGTTACAATGAGCAGTTCTTC. This sequence encodes CASSSWAVAGYNEQFF.

This clone showed up just once. The gene calls are TRBV7-9 and TRBJ2-5; D is ambiguous. CDR3 length: 14 residues. Trimming cost V 1 base and J 1 base, with 7 bases left between them. In germline, CDR1 is SEHNR, CDR2 FQNEAQ (reference sequence). CDR3 sequence (DNA): TGTGCCAGCAGCTTAGACAGATTCCAAGAGACCCAGTACTTC. This translates into CASSLDRFQETQYF. Drawing the rest from reference TRBV7-9 and TRBJ2-5, the complete variable domain is DTGVSQNPRHKITKRGQNVTFRCDPISEHNRLYWYRQTLGQGPEFLTYFQNEAQLEKSRLLSDRFSAERPKGSFSTLEIQRTEQGDSAMYLCASSLDRFQETQYFGPGTRLLVL.

The chain couples TRBV2 to TRBJ2-7, with D tentatively TRBD2 (6 bases). V lost 4 bases and J lost 1, with 8 bases in between. CDR1 and CDR2 from the germline V gene are SNHLY and FYNNEI. The CDR3 is 13 residues long. The CDR3 sequence is CASSVRESYEQYF. As DNA, the CDR3 is TGTGCCAGCAGTGTCCGGGAGTCCTACGAGCAGTACTTC.

The V call is TRBV30, the J call TRBJ1-6; no clear D gene. Germline V gene lookup returns CDR1 GTSNPN and CDR2 SVGIG (reference sequence). The CDR3 loop spans 13 amino acids. V was trimmed by 1 base and J by 9 bases, leaving 10 bases between them. CDR3 protein: CAWSEGRGSPLHF. The CDR3 bases are TGTGCCTGGAGTGAAGGACGGGGTTCACCCCTCCACTTT.

The CDR3 DNA is TGTGCCAGCAGCTGGACGGACAGTCCCTACGAGCAGTACTTC. Protein sequence: CASSWTDSPYEQYF. The chain recombines TRBV7-9 with TRBJ2-7; D possibly corresponds to TRBD1 (6 bases). The germline V gene has CDR1 SEHNR and CDR2 FQNEAQ (reference sequence). CDR3 length: 14 residues. V dropped 4 bases and J dropped 2 bases, with 12 bases sitting between them.

V usage is TRBV28 and J usage is TRBJ1-6, with D possibly matching TRBD1 (6 bases). The germline V gene has CDR1 MDHEN and CDR2 SYDVKM. V gave up 6 bases and J gave up 7 bases, with 13 bases separating them. This CDR3 comprises 14 residues. The CDR3 region is CASRTGGKNSPLHF. The CDR3 coding sequence is TGTGCCAGCAGGACAGGCGGAAAGAATTCACCCCTCCACTTT.

This rearrangement joins TRBV4-2 to TRBJ2-7; 10 bases agree with TRBD2. The ends lost 0 bases at V and 2 bases at J; junction bases unmatched: 10. Germline V lookup: CDR1 LGHNA, CDR2 YNFKEQ. The CDR3 length is 18 residues. CDR3 region: CASSQDPQTSGRAYEQYF. CDR3 nucleotide sequence: TGTGCCAGCAGCCAAGATCCCCAGACTAGCGGGCGAGCCTACGAGCAGTACTTC.

The rearrangement links TRBV28 to TRBJ2-5; TRBD2 matches at 10 bases. The J call is in doubt because the DNA end fits TRBJ2-7 better. The CDR3 is 14 amino acids. From germline, CDR1 is MDHEN and CDR2 SYDVKM. For the CDR3, the DNA is TGTGCCAGCAGCCCTAGCGGGAGTCAGCCCGAGCAGTACTTC. Its translation is CASSPSGSQPEQYF.

The chain links TRBV19 to TRBJ2-1, with 12 nucleotides matching TRBD2. V lost 11 bases, J lost 9 bases, and 11 bases stayed unmatched. The CDR3 has 14 residues. Germline V gives CDR1 LNHDA, CDR2 SQIVND (reference sequence). In DNA form, the CDR3 reads TGTGCCGGCCCGGGACTAGCGGGCCGAGGTGAGCAGTTCTTC. Translating it yields CAGPGLAGRGEQFF.

The chain couples TRBV7-6 to TRBJ1-6; D gene unclear. Germline V gene data show CDR1 as SGHVS and CDR2 as FNYEAQ. The length of the CDR3 is 15 residues. Between the trimmed V and J ends, which lost 1 base and 6 bases, there was a span of 10 bases. The CDR3 DNA sequence: TGTGCCAGCAGCTTAGGTACAGACCTTAATTCACCCCTCCACTTT. Translation gives CASSLGTDLNSPLHF.

For the CDR3, the DNA is TGTGCCAGCAGCTTAGGAGGGACAGGGTCAAATGAAAAACTGTTTTTT. Protein: CASSLGGTGSNEKLFF. J is TRBJ1-4 and V is TRBV7-8; 9 bases fit TRBD1. Per the germline V gene, CDR1 is SGHVS and CDR2 is FQNEAQ. This CDR3 region has 16 residues. V was clipped by 1 base and J by 5 bases; unmatched bases: 5.

This clone was observed a few times. DNA for the CDR3: TGTGCCAGCAGCCCCGACAGGGGATTGAACACTGAAGCTTTCTTT. Amino acid sequence: CASSPDRGLNTEAFF. The chain combines TRBV5-5 with TRBJ1-1, with TRBD1 matching over 8 bases. The germline V gene encodes CDR1 SGHKS and CDR2 YYEKEE (reference sequence). V was pared by 4 bases and J by 0 bases, with 5 bases of the junction left unmatched. This CDR3 region has 15 residues.